The 18 T cell receptor beta chains reported below all come from one sample, sequenced in a study of T cell repertoires in cytomegalovirus infection (dated by TCRdb to about 2019). The sequencing machine was an Illumina HiSeq 1500. TCRdb reprocessing: public reads trimmed at Q25 with fastp, clones called with MiXCR, in-frame beta chains kept. Entries are consolidated by CDR3 protein sequence, retaining the most common genes and DNA. The sample yields around 140,000 distinct CDR3 sequences; about 6% were counted once. Jointly, the top ten make up approximately 19% of the sample. Sequenced input: PBMCs. These receptors were obtained from a human donor in good health (CMV status not recorded). Some clones in this sample may be carry-over from other donors' samples.

This clonotype was observed at least ten times. J is TRBJ2-1 and V is TRBV10-3; D gene uncertain. This CDR3 contains 13 residues. Trimming cost V 8 bases and J 7 bases, with 15 bases left between them. Germline CDR1 and CDR2: ENHRY and SYGVKD. In nucleotides, the CDR3 is TGTGCCATCCTTACTCAGACTGAGAATGAGCAGTTCTTC. Amino acids: CAILTQTENEQFF.

This clonotype was detected only a few times. This chain connects TRBV10-3 to TRBJ1-6; D ambiguous. Trimming removed 10 bases from V and 7 bases from J, with 14 bases in between. Germline V gene data show CDR1 as ENHRY and CDR2 as SYGVKD. The CDR3 spans 13 residues. The CDR3 here is CATGLGVNSPLHF. CDR3 nucleotides: TGTGCCACAGGATTAGGCGTCAATTCACCCCTCCACTTT.

The rearrangement joins TRBV19 to TRBJ1-1; a possible D gene is TRBD1 (6 bases). Per germline, CDR1 LNHDA and CDR2 SQIVND (reference sequence). V dropped 4 bases and J dropped 6 bases, with 15 bases sitting between them. The CDR3 extends over 14 amino acids. In DNA, the CDR3 is TGTGCCAGTAGTACGATACAGGGTAGCCCTGAAGCTTTCTTT. It codes for CASSTIQGSPEAFF.

V usage is TRBV4-1 and J usage is TRBJ2-5; D is perhaps TRBD2 (5 bases). The CDR3 has 17 amino acids. The ends were cut back, 0 bases at V and 5 bases at J, with 19 bases in the middle. Germline lookup yields CDR1 MGHRA and CDR2 YSYEKL. In DNA form, the CDR3 reads TGCGCCAGCAGCCAAGAATTCTCGGGATACCCCTGGGAGACCCAGTACTTC. This translates into CASSQEFSGYPWETQYF.

This clonotype was recorded at least ten times. The chain employs TRBV11-2 and TRBJ1-2, with D possibly being TRBD1 (5 bases). The CDR3 covers 14 residues. V dropped 5 bases and J dropped 6 bases, with 16 bases sitting between them. The germline V gene has CDR1 SGHAT and CDR2 FQNNGV. CDR3 sequence reads: CASSVGTFLDGYTF. DNA for the CDR3: TGTGCCAGCAGCGTCGGGACCTTTCTGGATGGCTACACCTTC.

This clonotype came up many times. The V call is TRBV5-4, the J call TRBJ2-7; 7 bases match TRBD1. After removal of 4 bases from V and 3 bases from J, the junction contained 7 bases not matched to a gene. The germline gives CDR1 SGHNT, CDR2 YYREEE (reference sequence). The CDR3 spans 14 residues. The CDR3 is CASSPRQGIYEQYF. CDR3 bases: TGTGCCAGCAGCCCGCGACAGGGAATCTACGAGCAGTACTTC.

This clonotype was seen repeatedly, ten times or more. V and J are TRBV9 and TRBJ1-4; tentative D call: TRBD1 (5 bases). Trimming removed 4 bases from V and 3 bases from J, with 13 bases in between. This CDR3 has 15 amino acids. From germline, CDR1 is SGDLS and CDR2 YYNGEE. The CDR3 spells CASSSTGTSNEKLFF. CDR3 bases: TGTGCCAGCAGCTCCACCGGGACGTCTAATGAAAAACTGTTTTTT.

This clonotype was recorded at least ten times. V gene TRBV28 combines with J gene TRBJ1-5, with D possibly being TRBD1 (6 bases). Germline CDR1 and CDR2: MDHEN and SYDVKM. This CDR3 region has 14 residues. V was pared by 7 bases and J by 5 bases, with 15 bases between. The CDR3 loop reads CASTLVQGHQPQHF. The CDR3, as DNA: TGTGCCAGCACCTTAGTACAGGGACATCAGCCCCAGCATTTT.

In its sample, this clonotype was seen a few times. The rearrangement uses TRBV20-1 and TRBJ2-1; possibly TRBD1 or TRBD2 for D (5 bases each). Germline values: CDR1 DFQATT, CDR2 SNEGSKA (reference sequence). The CDR3 sequence is 8 residues long. Trimming removed 6 bases from V and 16 bases from J, with 10 bases in between. CDR3 sequence reads: CSAGPSFF. The CDR3 region has the DNA TGCAGTGCGGGGCCTAGCTTCTTC.

Many counts were recorded for this clonotype. The chain carries TRBV10-3 and TRBJ2-2, with a possible D match to TRBD1 (5 bases). The CDR3 contains 15 residues. Germline V gene lookup returns CDR1 ENHRY and CDR2 SYGVKD. Trimming left V 2 bases short and J 0 bases short, with 7 bases between. For the CDR3, the DNA is TGTGCCATCAGTGAGAGGGGCACGAACACCGGGGAGCTGTTTTTT. This encodes CAISERGTNTGELFF.

This clonotype was detected ten times or more. V usage is TRBV7-2 and J usage is TRBJ2-1; 8 nucleotides line up with TRBD1. The CDR3 is made up of 14 amino acids. In germline, CDR1 is SGHTA, CDR2 FQGNSA. DNA of the CDR3: TGTGCGTCACTCGGACAGGGCCGGATCGATGAGCAGTTCTTC. Its protein is CASLGQGRIDEQFF.

The table lists this clonotype with many counts. The rearrangement joins TRBV2 to TRBJ2-2; TRBD1 agrees at 8 bases. V lost 6 bases, J lost 5 bases, and 5 bases stayed unmatched. This CDR3 comprises 14 residues. Looked up from germline, CDR1 is SNHLY and CDR2 is FYNNEI. Written as DNA, the CDR3 is TGTGCCAGCAGCGACAGGGGAGGTACCGGGGAGCTGTTTTTT. Amino acids: CASSDRGGTGELFF.

The chain combines TRBV24-1 with TRBJ2-1; 7 bases agree with TRBD1. The CDR3 extends over 17 amino acids. CDR1 and CDR2 from the germline V gene are KGHDR and SFDVKD. Trimming at V came to 4 bases and at J to 4 bases, leaving 12 bases not matched to a gene. The CDR3 coding sequence is TGTGCCACCAGTGACCCAAACCACAGGGGACCTTACAATGAGCAGTTCTTC. Protein product: CATSDPNHRGPYNEQFF.

Ten or more counts support this clonotype. The chain couples TRBV12-3 or TRBV12-4 to TRBJ2-7; no clear D. V was shortened by 5 bases and J by 2 bases, with 13 bases between the two germline ends. The length of the CDR3 is 14 residues. This CDR3 is CASSPSGITYEQYF. The CDR3 DNA follows: TGTGCCAGCAGTCCTTCAGGAATAACCTACGAGCAGTACTTC.

This clonotype was counted only a few times. The V and J genes are TRBV4-1 and TRBJ2-7; maybe TRBD1 (5 bases). The germline CDR1 and CDR2 sequences are MGHRA and YSYEKL. V gave up 1 base and J gave up 4 bases, with 5 bases separating them. The length of the CDR3 is 12 residues. The CDR3: CASSQAGYEQYF. The CDR3, as DNA: TGCGCCAGCAGCCAAGCAGGGTACGAGCAGTACTTC.

This clonotype has ten or more counts. The gene calls are TRBV12-3 or TRBV12-4 and TRBJ2-6, with D unresolved. This CDR3 region has 14 residues. Trimming stripped 3 bases from V and 4 bases from J, with 7 bases between. The CDR3 loop is CASSFASGANVLTF. The CDR3 DNA follows: TGTGCCAGCAGTTTTGCATCGGGGGCCAACGTCCTGACTTTC.

This clonotype was detected ten times or more. The rearrangement uses TRBV7-2 and TRBJ2-3, with D hard to call. Trimming shortened V by 2 bases and J by 3 bases, and 6 bases separated the two germline ends. Germline V gene sequence: CDR1 SGHTA, CDR2 FQGNSA. The CDR3 length is 13 residues. In DNA, the CDR3 is TGTGCCAGCAGCTTACTACTGACAGATACGCAGTATTTT. This encodes CASSLLLTDTQYF.

This clonotype has ten or more counts. The chain uses TRBV29-1 and TRBJ2-7; no clear D gene. Germline CDR1 reads SQVTM; CDR2 reads ANQGSEA. V was clipped by 3 bases and J by 0 bases, with 9 bases between them. The CDR3 is 13 amino acids. This chain's CDR3 is CSVDTANSYEQYF. The CDR3 coding sequence is TGCAGCGTTGACACAGCCAACTCCTACGAGCAGTACTTC.